This section outlines one T cell receptor beta chain sequence together with its context. The specificity of this receptor is unknown. No much larger clonotype is one base removed from it; base qualities were not supplied. To prepare the library, the immunoSEQ multiplex PCR assay was applied. Held by TCRdb, this immuneACCESS table contains in-frame sequences only and omits some clones. Under half of the omission traces to an unresolved V gene where checked; the cause of the rest is unknown. Present in this sample are fewer than 25,000 clones, around 78% of which were seen just once. In total, the top ten clones hold 2% to 3% of the sample. Repertoires were sampled multiple times during chemoradiotherapy, which allowed clonal expansion in the tumor microenvironment to be followed. This entry is derived from a study of chemoradiotherapy in HPV16-positive cancers (dated by TCRdb to 2021 to 2024). Turning to the overall study: Candidate HPV-specific T-cell clones and common TCR motifs were defined through functional T-cell assays on cells from a couple of HPV16-positive patients. The study asked whether T-cell immunity to the HPV oncoproteins E6 and E7 changes during chemoradiotherapy and whether this immunity affects survival. The candidate HPV-specific TCRs and motifs were then tracked in TCR repertoires from about 90 patients with HPV-related cancers.

Points the paper makes about the study in general: The functional definition of HPV-specific T cells came from only two HPV16-positive patients, and the survival association was reported for HPV16-positive patients. Expansion of candidate HPV-specific clones and E7-related TCR motifs was observed in the tumor microenvironment during treatment, whereas no such expansion was observed for non-HPV-specific T cells. Among HPV16-positive patients, expansion of HPV-responsive T cells during chemoradiotherapy was associated with better recurrence-free survival.

Inclusive of the bounding cysteine and phenylalanine, the CDR3 is 15 residues long. The only DNA kept is the CDR3, 45 bases in frame from the first base. The germline V gene (reference sequence) specifies LNHNV as CDR1 and YYDKDF as CDR2. V is cut by 2 bases and J by 7 bases, and the space between the germline ends is 14 bases. This receptor was obtained from a human donor with HPV-associated anogenital cancer. This sample was obtained from a patient who underwent chemoradiotherapy. The sequence joins TRBV15 to TRBJ2-2; the D gene remains uncertain. The sequence in DNA is TGTGCCACCAGCAGATCAAGGTCAGACCTCGGGGAGCTGTTTTTT. Its amino acids are CATSRSRSDLGELFF.